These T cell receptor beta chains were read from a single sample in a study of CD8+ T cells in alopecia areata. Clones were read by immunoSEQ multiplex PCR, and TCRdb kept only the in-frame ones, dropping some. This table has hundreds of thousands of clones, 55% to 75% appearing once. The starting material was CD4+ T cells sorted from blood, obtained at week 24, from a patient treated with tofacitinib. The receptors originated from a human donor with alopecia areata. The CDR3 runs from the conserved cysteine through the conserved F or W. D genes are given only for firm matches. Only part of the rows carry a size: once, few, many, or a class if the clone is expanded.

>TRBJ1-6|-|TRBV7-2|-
TGTGCCAGCAGCCCGGGAGGCAGGGTAGTAGGTTCACCCCTCCACTTT
CASSPGGRVVGSPLHF
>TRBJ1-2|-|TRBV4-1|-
TGCGCCAGCAGCCAAGGGCCTGGGGGAGGGACGAGGTATGGCTACACCTTC
CASSQGPGGGTRYGYTF
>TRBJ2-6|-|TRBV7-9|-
TGTGCCAGCGGGTCAGCGCTCTCTGGGGCCAACGTCCTGACTTTC
CASGSALSGANVLTF
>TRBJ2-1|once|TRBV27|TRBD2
TGTGCCAGCAGTTTATGGGGACTAGGCAATGAGCAGTTCTTC
CASSLWGLGNEQFF
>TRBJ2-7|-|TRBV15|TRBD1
TGTGCCACCAGCAGGAGGGACAGGGGTACGGCTAGCTATCCCTACGAGCAGTACTTC
CATSRRDRGTASYPYEQYF
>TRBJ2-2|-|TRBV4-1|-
TGCGCCAGCAGCCACCCCGGTAGGACCGGGGAGCTGTTTTTT
CASSHPGRTGELFF
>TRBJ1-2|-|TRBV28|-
TGTGCCAGCAGTTTGGAACAGGCGATCTATGGCTACACCTTC
CASSLEQAIYGYTF
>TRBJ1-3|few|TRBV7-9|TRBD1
TGTGCCAGCAGCTCGGACAGGGATGGAAACACCATATATTTT
CASSSDRDGNTIYF
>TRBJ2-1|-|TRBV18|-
TGTGCCAGCTCACTAACAGAGAACAATGAGCAGTTCTTC
CASSLTENNEQFF
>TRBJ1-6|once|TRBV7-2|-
TGTGCCAGCAGAAAACAGGGTAATTCACCCCTCCACTTT
CASRKQGNSPLHF
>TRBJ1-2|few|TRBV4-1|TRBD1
TGCGCCAGCAGCCACAATACGGGACAGGAGTATGGCTACACCTTC
CASSHNTGQEYGYTF
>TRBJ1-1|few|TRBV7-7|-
TGTGCTAGCAGCTTACAGCAAAACACTGAAGCTTTCTTT
CASSLQQNTEAFF
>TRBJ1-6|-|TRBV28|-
TGTGCCAGCAGTTTGATTGGGCTGCGATCACCCCTCCACTTT
CASSLIGLRSPLHF
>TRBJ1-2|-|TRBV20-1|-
TGCAGTGCCCTCTTGAGTGGTGGCTACACCTTC
CSALLSGGYTF
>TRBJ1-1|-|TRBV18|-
TGTGCCAGCTCATTCAGTGTAAGAACTGAAGCTTTCTTT
CASSFSVRTEAFF
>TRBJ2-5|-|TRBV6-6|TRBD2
TGTGCCAGCAGCCGACTAGCGGGGGGAGAGACCCAGTACTTC
CASSRLAGGETQYF
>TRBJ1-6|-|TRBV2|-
TGTGCCAGCAGCCTCCGGGGGGGAAATAATTCACCCCTCCACTTT
CASSLRGGNNSPLHF